This passage covers 23 T cell receptor beta chains from one sample sequenced in a study of blood T cell repertoires in COVID-19 (dated by TCRdb to about 2020). The library was generated by the immunoSEQ multiplex PCR assay. TCRdb obtained this table from immuneACCESS and retained in-frame rearrangements with V and J assigned. These tables miss some clones; where compared with another copy, unresolved V genes account for less than half of the shortfall, and the remainder is unexplained. For this sample the table gives more than 100,000 clones, of which around 87% were detected only once. Approximately 3.3% of the sample is in the top ten clones. Material: peripheral blood. Receptor source: a woman aged 55-70 years with acute or convalescent COVID-19.

This chain connects TRBV5-1 to TRBJ1-1, with 8 nucleotides matching TRBD1. Per the germline V gene, CDR1 is SGHRS and CDR2 is YFSETQ. Trimming at V came to 0 bases and at J to 3 bases, leaving 10 bases not matched to a gene. The CDR3 length is 17 residues. In nucleotides, the CDR3 is TGCGCCAGCAGCTTGGGAGGCAGGGGGCGCGTTCACACTGAAGCTTTCTTT. This codes for CASSLGGRGRVHTEAFF.

V gene TRBV5-1 combines with J gene TRBJ2-1, with TRBD2 identical over 9 bases. Trimming at V came to 1 base and at J to 10 bases, leaving 9 bases not matched to a gene. The germline gives CDR1 SGHRS, CDR2 YFSETQ. The CDR3 length is 15 residues. The CDR3 reads CASSLRAGGVGEQFF. The DNA of the CDR3 is TGCGCCAGCAGCTTGAGGGCGGGAGGGGTCGGAGAGCAGTTCTTC. The complete variable domain, with remaining parts taken from reference TRBV5-1 and TRBJ2-1, reads KAGVTQTPRYLIKTRGQQVTLSCSPISGHRSVSWYQQTPGQGLQFLFEYFSETQRNKGNFPGRFSGRQFSNSRSEMNVSTLELGDSALYLCASSLRAGGVGEQFFGPGTRLTVL.

J is TRBJ1-2 and V is TRBV2; 7 bases are a match to TRBD1. Trimming removed 6 bases from V and 8 bases from J; junction bases left unmatched: 6. Germline CDR1 SNHLY, CDR2 FYNNEI. This CDR3 is built from 12 residues. The CDR3 reads CASSPTGNGYTF. In DNA form, the CDR3 reads TGTGCCAGCAGCCCGACAGGGAACGGCTACACCTTC. Complete variable domain (other parts from reference TRBV2 and TRBJ1-2): EPEVTQTPSHQVTQMGQEVILRCVPISNHLYFYWYRQILGQKVEFLVSFYNNEISEKSEIFDDQFSVERPDGSNFTLKIRSTKLEDSAMYFCASSPTGNGYTFGSGTRLTVV.

As regards this clone: Germline is not matched at one junction end, which may reflect a read error. The genes are TRBV12-3 or TRBV12-4 and TRBJ2-5; TRBD2 aligns across 11 bases. This CDR3 has 12 residues. CDR3 loop: CASRAHGLAGDF. CDR3 coding DNA: TGTGCCAGCAGAGCTCACGGACTAGCGGGTGACTTC.

The chain links TRBV3-1 (or the pseudogene TRBV3-2) to TRBJ2-7; D perhaps matches TRBD1 (5 bases). V was shortened by 2 bases and J by 6 bases, with 11 bases between the two germline ends. This CDR3 is built from 13 residues. Germline V gives CDR1 LGHDT, CDR2 YNNKEL (reference sequence). The CDR3 loop is CASSQWGQGEQYF. For the CDR3, the DNA is TGTGCCAGCAGCCAATGGGGCCAGGGCGAGCAGTACTTC.

The gene calls are TRBV3-1 (or the pseudogene TRBV3-2) and TRBJ2-1, with D perhaps matching TRBD1 (6 bases). Germline V gene data show CDR1 as LGHDT and CDR2 as YNNKEL (reference sequence). Trimming left V 1 base short and J 2 bases short, with 15 bases between. This CDR3 has 17 residues. The CDR3 region is CASSQGTVGAAYNEQFF. The CDR3 coding sequence is TGTGCCAGCAGCCAAGGAACAGTGGGGGCGGCCTACAATGAGCAGTTCTTC.

The chain is built from TRBV28 and TRBJ1-4; no reliable D call. The CDR3 covers 15 residues. Germline values: CDR1 MDHEN, CDR2 SYDVKM. Trimming pared 1 base from V and 8 bases from J, leaving 14 bases between. As DNA, the CDR3 is TGTGCCAGCAGTTTATTGTCGGGGAAGACGGAAAAACTGTTTTTT. Its protein product is CASSLLSGKTEKLFF.

This chain links TRBV9 with TRBJ2-2; D perhaps matches TRBD2 (7 bases). CDR1 is SGDLS and CDR2 is YYNGEE in the germline V gene. V lost 3 bases to trimming and J lost 6 bases, with 15 bases between them. The CDR3 has 15 residues. CDR3 region: CASSGYLGGPGELFF. In DNA form, the CDR3 reads TGTGCCAGCAGCGGGTACCTCGGGGGGCCCGGGGAGCTGTTTTTT.

CDR3 coding DNA: TGTGCCAGCAGCTTAGCGGGGCACGAGCAGTACGTC. Its protein product is CASSLAGHEQYV. The chain couples TRBV7-9 to TRBJ2-7, with D perhaps matching TRBD1 (5 bases). Germline assignment: CDR1 SEHNR and CDR2 FQNEAQ (reference sequence). This CDR3 comprises 12 residues. Deletions cut 0 bases from V and 5 bases from J, with 5 bases between.

The chain joins TRBV4-1 to TRBJ1-5; perhaps TRBD1 as D (5 bases). The CDR3 sequence is 13 residues long. Germline CDR1 reads MGHRA; CDR2 reads YSYEKL. V was trimmed by 0 bases and J by 6 bases, leaving 6 bases between them. CDR3 sequence reads: CASSQDRVQPQHF. CDR3 DNA sequence: TGCGCCAGCAGCCAAGACAGGGTTCAGCCCCAGCATTTT.

V gene TRBV6-1 combines with J gene TRBJ1-5; weak D call: TRBD1 (5 bases). The CDR3 contains 14 residues. Germline CDR1 reads MNHNS; CDR2 reads SASEGT. The germline V and J ends were trimmed by 1 base and 5 bases, with 9 bases remaining between them. CDR3: CASSEGGVDQPQHF. The CDR3 nucleotides are TGTGCCAGCAGTGAAGGGGGGGTTGATCAGCCCCAGCATTTT.

This clone was counted a few times. The chain joins TRBV6-5 to TRBJ1-5, with TRBD1 as a possible D gene (5 bases). From germline, CDR1 is MNHEY and CDR2 SVGAGI. Trimming pared 5 bases from V and 5 bases from J, leaving 10 bases between. The CDR3 has 13 amino acids. The CDR3 is CASSTETDQPQHF. In DNA form, the CDR3 reads TGTGCCAGCAGTACAGAGACAGATCAGCCCCAGCATTTT.

The rearrangement links TRBV27 to TRBJ2-7; 13 bases agree with TRBD2. Per germline, CDR1 MNHEY and CDR2 SMNVEV (reference sequence). The CDR3 is 19 amino acids. The J segment lost 3 bases and the V segment lost 7 bases, leaving 18 bases of the junction unmatched. This chain's CDR3 is CASTPTSGTSGNTLYEQYF. The CDR3 bases are TGTGCCAGCACACCCACCTCCGGGACTAGCGGGAACACACTCTACGAGCAGTACTTC.

This chain uses TRBV9 with TRBJ2-1; TRBD2 matches at 8 bases. This CDR3 spans 15 amino acids. Germline V gives CDR1 SGDLS, CDR2 YYNGEE. The V gene end was trimmed by 0 bases and the J gene end by 9 bases; junction bases not matched to a gene: 8. CDR3 sequence: CASSVVVAGPGEQFF. Here the CDR3 DNA reads TGTGCCAGCAGCGTAGTGGTAGCGGGGCCGGGTGAGCAGTTCTTC. The complete variable domain, with remaining parts taken from reference TRBV9 and TRBJ2-1, reads DSGVTQTPKHLITATGQRVTLRCSPRSGDLSVYWYQQSLDQGLQFLIQYYNGEERAKGNILERFSAQQFPDLHSELNLSSLELGDSALYFCASSVVVAGPGEQFFGPGTRLTVL.

The rearrangement links TRBV19 to TRBJ2-7; 7 nucleotides agree with TRBD2. Germline lookup yields CDR1 LNHDA and CDR2 SQIVND (reference sequence). Losses at the gene ends were 6 bases for V and 3 bases for J; bases not matched to a gene: 11. The CDR3 runs to 15 residues. CDR3 sequence reads: CASRLTGGSGYEQYF. The DNA for the CDR3 is TGTGCCAGTAGGCTAACGGGAGGATCTGGCTACGAGCAGTACTTC.

CDR3 loop: CASSQAGGRGFGSYEQYF. DNA for the CDR3: TGCGCCAGCAGCCAAGCCGGCGGGAGGGGATTTGGGTCCTACGAGCAGTACTTC. V is TRBV4-1 and J is TRBJ2-7, with TRBD2 matching over 9 bases. V lost 1 base and J lost 1; bases outside the gene matches: 11. The CDR3 has 18 residues. Looked up from germline, CDR1 is MGHRA and CDR2 is YSYEKL.

J is TRBJ1-1 and V is TRBV5-4, with 7 bases aligning to TRBD1. The junction had 6 bases not matched to a gene; V was cut back by 0 bases and J by 7 bases. This CDR3 has 14 amino acids. CDR1 is SGHNT, CDR2 YYREEE, per germline (reference sequence). The CDR3 DNA is TGTGCCAGCAGCTTGGATAGGGGGCGGGGTGAAGCTTTCTTT. Encoded protein: CASSLDRGRGEAFF.

The sample holds one count of this clone. The chain is built from TRBV5-1 and TRBJ2-5; D unresolved. CDR3 length: 13 residues. Germline CDR1 SGHRS, CDR2 YFSETQ. The germline V and J ends were trimmed by 1 base and 2 bases, with 6 bases remaining between them. The CDR3 DNA reads TGCGCCAGCAGCTTGACAGCTCAAGAGACCCAGTACTTC. Protein product: CASSLTAQETQYF.

The chain joins TRBV5-5 to TRBJ2-7, with a weak D call TRBD1 (6 bases). Trimming stripped 0 bases from V and 6 bases from J, with 10 bases between. This CDR3 region has 13 residues. The germline V gene encodes CDR1 SGHKS and CDR2 YYEKEE (reference sequence). Here the CDR3 reads CASSLGTVFEQYF. The CDR3 region has the DNA TGTGCCAGCAGCTTGGGGACAGTCTTCGAGCAGTACTTC.

In its sample, this clone was seen once. Other DNA sequences in the same sample also yield this CDR3. The rearrangement links TRBV6-5 to TRBJ1-2, with a tentative D call TRBD1 (6 bases). This CDR3 has 14 residues. Germline CDR1 MNHEY, CDR2 SVGAGI. V lost 5 bases and J lost 2, with 12 bases in between. CDR3 coding DNA: TGTGCCAGCAGTCCCGGGGGGCAGAACTATGGCTACACCTTC. This sequence encodes CASSPGGQNYGYTF.

The gene calls are TRBV27 and TRBJ2-1; TRBD2 agrees at 8 bases. Germline CDR1 is MNHEY and CDR2 is SMNVEV (reference sequence). Germline trimming cut 2 bases from V and 0 bases from J; bases unmatched to any gene: 3. The CDR3 spans 16 residues. The CDR3 sequence: CASSLGSGSSYNEQFF. For the CDR3, the DNA is TGTGCCAGCAGTTTAGGGAGCGGGAGCTCCTACAATGAGCAGTTCTTC.

This sequence joins TRBV19 and TRBJ2-1, with 9 bases fitting TRBD2. Trimming cost V 4 bases and J 6 bases; bases outside gene matches: 7. Germline V gene sequence: CDR1 LNHDA, CDR2 SQIVND (reference sequence). The CDR3 covers 15 residues. CDR3 coding DNA: TGTGCCAGTAGTACCTCGGGACTAGCTGGCAATGAGCAGTTCTTC. Translated: CASSTSGLAGNEQFF.

This clone was picked up one time. The CDR3 protein is CSARYSNEQFF. CDR3 DNA: TGCAGTGCTAGATACAGCAATGAGCAGTTCTTC. This sequence joins TRBV20-1 and TRBJ2-1; no reliable D call. The V end was cut by 2 bases, the J end by 6 bases, with 5 bases between. CDR3 size: 11 residues. CDR1 is DFQATT, CDR2 SNEGSKA, per germline (reference sequence).